Below are 14 T cell receptor beta chains sequenced from a single sample in a study of T cells after yellow fever vaccination (dated by TCRdb to between 2018 and 2020). In the paper's terms, the treatment or condition label means: live attenuated yellow fever vaccine strain. Preparation of the library involved 5' RACE. The sequencing machine was an Illumina NovaSeq 6000. TCRdb applied fastp at Q25 and MiXCR to the public reads, then kept only in-frame beta chains. Each CDR3 protein gets just one entry, which takes the most common genes and DNA from the rows behind it. This sample is represented by over 300,000 distinct CDR3 sequences; approximately 3.8% of them were singletons. 20% to 25% of the sample rests with the top ten. Specimen: PBMCs, collected on the day of the yellow fever booster vaccination. These receptors were collected from a man aged 18 to 30 who received the YFV17D yellow fever vaccine.

This chain connects TRBV5-1 to TRBJ1-6, with 7 bases lining up with TRBD1. With V trimmed by 1 base and J by 7 bases, 5 bases remained unmatched. Germline V gene lookup returns CDR1 SGHRS and CDR2 YFSETQ. This CDR3 region has 15 residues. CDR3 sequence (DNA): TGCGCCAGCAGCTTGCGCGGGACAGCCAATTCACCCCTCCACTTT. Its translation: CASSLRGTANSPLHF.

This clonotype was counted a few times. The V and J genes are TRBV20-1 and TRBJ2-7; either TRBD1 or TRBD2 may fit D (5 bases each). The V end was cut by 6 bases, the J end by 1 base, with 19 bases between. The CDR3 length is 15 residues. Germline CDR1 and CDR2: DFQATT and SNEGSKA (reference sequence). This CDR3 reads CSATLRDGLSYEQYV. The CDR3 DNA sequence: TGCAGTGCCACCCTTCGGGACGGACTTTCCTACGAGCAGTACGTC.

This clonotype was picked up many times. The rearrangement uses TRBV7-3 and TRBJ2-1; possibly TRBD2 for D (6 bases). The CDR3 spans 12 residues. Looked up from germline, CDR1 is SGHTA and CDR2 is FQGTGA. Trimming took 4 bases from V and 9 from J, leaving 10 bases between them. The CDR3 here is CASSSGEAEQFF. CDR3 coding DNA: TGTGCCAGCAGCTCCGGGGAGGCTGAGCAGTTCTTC.

This clonotype was detected only a few times. The chain combines TRBV7-2 with TRBJ2-3; D not resolved. CDR1 and CDR2 from the germline V gene are SGHTA and FQGNSA. This CDR3 comprises 11 residues. Deletions cut 4 bases from V and 6 bases from J, with 5 bases between. CDR3 in DNA: TGTGCCAGCAGCTCCCTTGATACGCAGTATTTT. Protein: CASSSLDTQYF.

This clonotype has at least ten counts. This chain links TRBV6-6 with TRBJ2-2; D possibly corresponds to TRBD2 (5 bases). V was trimmed by 7 bases and J by 3 bases, leaving 15 bases between them. The CDR3 runs to 15 residues. The germline CDR1 and CDR2 sequences are MNHNY and SVGAGI (reference sequence). The CDR3 spells CASTPTLRDTGELFF. The CDR3 nucleotides are TGTGCCAGCACCCCGACCCTGCGGGACACCGGGGAGCTGTTTTTT.

This clonotype has only a few counts. The chain has TRBV7-8 and TRBJ1-6; the D is unclear. The CDR3 has 17 amino acids. V was trimmed by 1 base and J by 10 bases, leaving 20 bases between them. Looked up from germline, CDR1 is SGHVS and CDR2 is FQNEAQ. The CDR3 nucleotides read TGTGCCAGCAGCTTAGATTGGGATTTTGGAGGAAACTCACCCCTCCACTTT. It is translated as CASSLDWDFGGNSPLHF.

This clonotype was detected ten times or more. This chain uses TRBV4-1 with TRBJ2-5, with TRBD2 matching 8 bases. Germline CDR1 and CDR2: MGHRA and YSYEKL. The trim removed 4 bases at V and 5 bases at J, leaving 9 bases unmatched. The CDR3 runs to 15 residues. CDR3 bases: TGCGCCAGCAGCCGGGTCGGGGGGGCCATCGAGACCCAGTACTTC. This gives the protein CASSRVGGAIETQYF.

There are many counts of this clonotype. This sequence joins TRBV5-1 and TRBJ2-7, with 9 bases aligning to TRBD2. The germline CDR1 and CDR2 sequences are SGHRS and YFSETQ. CDR3 length equals 13 residues. After removal of 4 bases from V and 6 bases from J, the junction contained 5 bases not matched to a gene. This chain's CDR3 is CASSRTAGGEQYF. In DNA, the CDR3 is TGCGCCAGCAGCCGGACAGCGGGGGGCGAGCAGTACTTC. The full variable domain, in which reference TRBV5-1 and TRBJ2-7 provide the parts outside the CDR3, is KAGVTQTPRYLIKTRGQQVTLSCSPISGHRSVSWYQQTPGQGLQFLFEYFSETQRNKGNFPGRFSGRQFSNSRSEMNVSTLELGDSALYLCASSRTAGGEQYFGPGTRLTVT.

In this sample, this clonotype turned up many times. The rearrangement links TRBV7-9 to TRBJ1-2; no reliable D call. Germline CDR1 is SEHNR and CDR2 is FQNEAQ (reference sequence). The V and J ends lost 0 bases and 8 bases respectively, with 7 bases between them. This CDR3 is built from 12 residues. The CDR3, as DNA: TGTGCCAGCAGCTTAGCGAGTGGGGGCTACACCTTC. Protein product: CASSLASGGYTF.

This clonotype showed up many times. In DNA form, the CDR3 reads TGTGCCAGCTCACCCGGACAAGTCCGTGGCACCGGGGAGCTGTTTTTT. Translation gives CASSPGQVRGTGELFF. The chain uses TRBV18 and TRBJ2-2; tentative D call: TRBD1 (5 bases). CDR3 size: 16 residues. The V gene's germline CDR1 is KGHSH and CDR2 LQKENI. The ends were cut back, 3 bases at V and 4 bases at J, with 15 bases in the middle.

The chain is built from TRBV5-1 and TRBJ1-1; 9 bases agree with TRBD1. The CDR3 consists of 14 residues. Germline CDR1 is SGHRS and CDR2 is YFSETQ. J was trimmed by 8 bases and V by 4 bases; bases with no gene match: 9. The CDR3, as DNA: TGCGCCAGCAGCGGGGGACAGGGAATTGGAGAAGCTTTCTTT. As protein: CASSGGQGIGEAFF.

This clonotype was seen many times. The chain joins TRBV20-1 to TRBJ2-1, with 10 nucleotides matching TRBD2. V lost 6 bases, J lost 10 bases, and 9 bases stayed unmatched. Germline V gives CDR1 DFQATT, CDR2 SNEGSKA (reference sequence). The CDR3 extends over 13 amino acids. CDR3 sequence: CSALPSTSGEQFF. As DNA, the CDR3 is TGCAGTGCCCTACCCTCGACTAGCGGGGAGCAGTTCTTC.

This clonotype was counted at least ten times. The chain has TRBV5-1 and TRBJ2-7; unclear D gene. Germline loops: CDR1 SGHRS, CDR2 YFSETQ. V was cut by 0 bases and J by 4 bases, with 14 bases left in between. CDR3 length equals 15 residues. DNA of the CDR3: TGCGCCAGCAGCTTGGGGCAGCTGCAGTTATACGAGCAGTACTTC. This translates into CASSLGQLQLYEQYF.

A few counts support this clonotype. This rearrangement joins TRBV18 to TRBJ1-6; perhaps TRBD1 as D (6 bases). Between the trimmed V and J ends, which lost 3 bases and 7 bases, there was a span of 10 bases. The CDR3 extends over 14 amino acids. Germline V gene sequence: CDR1 KGHSH, CDR2 LQKENI. CDR3: CASSPRTDNSPLHF. CDR3 bases: TGTGCCAGCTCACCCCGGACAGACAATTCACCCCTCCACTTT.